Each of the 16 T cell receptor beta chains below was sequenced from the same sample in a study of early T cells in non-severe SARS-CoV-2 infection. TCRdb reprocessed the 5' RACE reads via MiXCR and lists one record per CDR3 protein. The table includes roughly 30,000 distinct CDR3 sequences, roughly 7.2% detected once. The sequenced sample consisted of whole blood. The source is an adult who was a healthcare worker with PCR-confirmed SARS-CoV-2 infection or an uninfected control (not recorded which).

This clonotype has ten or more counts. CDR3 residues: CSVGRGQGFNEQFF. The CDR3 DNA reads as TGCAGCGTTGGAAGGGGACAGGGGTTCAATGAGCAGTTCTTC. J is TRBJ2-1 and V is TRBV29-1; 10 bases match TRBD1. Germline loops: CDR1 SQVTM, CDR2 ANQGSEA. With 4 bases clipped from V and 6 bases from J, the junction kept 6 bases outside the gene matches. The CDR3 sequence is 14 residues long.

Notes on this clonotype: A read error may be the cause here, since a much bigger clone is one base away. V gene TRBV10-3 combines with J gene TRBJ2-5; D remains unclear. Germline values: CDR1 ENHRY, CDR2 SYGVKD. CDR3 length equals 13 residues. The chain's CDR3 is CAIGDRDQETQYF. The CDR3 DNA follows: TGTGCCATCGGTGATCGAGACCAAGAGACCCAGTACTTC.

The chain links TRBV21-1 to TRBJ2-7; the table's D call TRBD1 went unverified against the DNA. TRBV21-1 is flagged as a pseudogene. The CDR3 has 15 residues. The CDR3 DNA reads TGTGCCAGCAGCAACCGGGACAGGGTCTCCTACGAGCAGTACTTC. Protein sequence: CASSNRDRVSYEQYF.

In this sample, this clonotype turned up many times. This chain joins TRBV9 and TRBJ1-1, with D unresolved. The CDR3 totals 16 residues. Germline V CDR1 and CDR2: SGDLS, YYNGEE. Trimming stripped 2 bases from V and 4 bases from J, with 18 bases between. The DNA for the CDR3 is TGTGCCAGCAGCGTCGAAGGGAAGTGGTTAGGCACTGAAGCTTTCTTT. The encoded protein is CASSVEGKWLGTEAFF.

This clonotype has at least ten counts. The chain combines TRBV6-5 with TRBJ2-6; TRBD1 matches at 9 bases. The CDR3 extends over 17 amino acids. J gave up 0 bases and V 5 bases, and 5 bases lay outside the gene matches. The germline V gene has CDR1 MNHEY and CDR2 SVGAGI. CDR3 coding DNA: TGTGCCAGCAGTCGGGACAGGGTGACCTCTGGGGCCAACGTCCTGACTTTC. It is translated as CASSRDRVTSGANVLTF.

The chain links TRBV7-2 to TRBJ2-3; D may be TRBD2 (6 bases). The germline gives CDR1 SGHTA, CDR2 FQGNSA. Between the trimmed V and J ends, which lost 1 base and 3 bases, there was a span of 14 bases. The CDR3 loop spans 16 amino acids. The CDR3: CASSLESETSTDTQYF. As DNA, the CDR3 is TGTGCCAGCAGCTTAGAAAGTGAGACTAGTACAGATACGCAGTATTTT.

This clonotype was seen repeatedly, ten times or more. CDR3: CATSRDRTGYQETQYF. Here the CDR3 DNA reads TGTGCCACCAGCAGAGATAGGACAGGGTACCAAGAGACCCAGTACTTC. The V call is TRBV15, the J call TRBJ2-5; 8 bases align to TRBD1. The CDR3 extends over 16 amino acids. Germline assignment: CDR1 LNHNV and CDR2 YYDKDF (reference sequence). Trimming cost V 0 bases and J 0 bases; bases outside gene matches: 3.

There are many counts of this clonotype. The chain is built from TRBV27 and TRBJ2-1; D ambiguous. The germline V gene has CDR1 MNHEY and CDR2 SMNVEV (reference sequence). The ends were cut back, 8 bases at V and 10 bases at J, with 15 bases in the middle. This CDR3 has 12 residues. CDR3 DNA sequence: TGTGCCAGCCACAACCACTGGGAAGAGCAGTTCTTC. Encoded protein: CASHNHWEEQFF.

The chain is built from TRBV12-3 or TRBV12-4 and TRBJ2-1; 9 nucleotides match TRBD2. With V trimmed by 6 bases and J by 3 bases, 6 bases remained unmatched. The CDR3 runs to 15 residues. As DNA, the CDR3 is TGTGCCAGCAGGGCCTCTAGCGGGGTCTACAATGAGCAGTTCTTC. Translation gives CASRASSGVYNEQFF.

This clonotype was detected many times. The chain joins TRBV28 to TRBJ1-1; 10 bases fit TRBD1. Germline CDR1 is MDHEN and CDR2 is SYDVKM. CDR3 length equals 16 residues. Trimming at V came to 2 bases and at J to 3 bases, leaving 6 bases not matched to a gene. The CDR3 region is CASSLGTGAGDTEAFF. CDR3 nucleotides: TGTGCCAGCAGTTTAGGGACAGGGGCGGGTGACACTGAAGCTTTCTTT.

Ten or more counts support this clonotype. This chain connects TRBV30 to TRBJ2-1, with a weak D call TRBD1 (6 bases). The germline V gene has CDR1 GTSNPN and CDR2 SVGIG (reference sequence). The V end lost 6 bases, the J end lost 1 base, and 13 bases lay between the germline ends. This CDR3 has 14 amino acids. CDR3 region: CACVQGRSYNEQFF. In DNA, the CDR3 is TGTGCCTGCGTACAGGGAAGATCCTACAATGAGCAGTTCTTC.

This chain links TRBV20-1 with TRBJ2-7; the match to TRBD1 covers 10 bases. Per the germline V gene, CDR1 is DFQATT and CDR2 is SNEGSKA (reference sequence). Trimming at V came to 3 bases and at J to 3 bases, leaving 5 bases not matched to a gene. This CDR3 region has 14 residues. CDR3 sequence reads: CSARTGGPNYEQYF. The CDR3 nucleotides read TGCAGTGCTAGGACAGGGGGCCCCAACTACGAGCAGTACTTC.

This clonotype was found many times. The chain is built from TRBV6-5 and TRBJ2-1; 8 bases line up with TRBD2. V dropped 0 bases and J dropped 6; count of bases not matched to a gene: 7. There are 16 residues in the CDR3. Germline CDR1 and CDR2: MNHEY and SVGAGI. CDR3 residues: CASSYSSGGPGNEQFF. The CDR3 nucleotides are TGTGCCAGCAGTTACTCCTCGGGAGGGCCTGGCAATGAGCAGTTCTTC.

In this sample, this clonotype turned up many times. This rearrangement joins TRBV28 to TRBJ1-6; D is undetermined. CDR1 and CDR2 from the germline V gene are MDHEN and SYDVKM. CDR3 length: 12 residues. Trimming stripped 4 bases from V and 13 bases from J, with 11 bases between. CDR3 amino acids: CASSSPRGPLHF. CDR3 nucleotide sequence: TGTGCCAGCAGTTCGCCGCGGGGTCCCCTCCACTTT.

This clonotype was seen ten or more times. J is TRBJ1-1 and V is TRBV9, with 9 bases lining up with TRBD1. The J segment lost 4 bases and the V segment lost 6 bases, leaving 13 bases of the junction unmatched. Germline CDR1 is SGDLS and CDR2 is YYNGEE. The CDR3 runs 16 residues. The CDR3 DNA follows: TGTGCCAGCACCCCCCGGGGGGGACAGGGCTCCACTGAAGCTTTCTTT. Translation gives CASTPRGGQGSTEAFF.

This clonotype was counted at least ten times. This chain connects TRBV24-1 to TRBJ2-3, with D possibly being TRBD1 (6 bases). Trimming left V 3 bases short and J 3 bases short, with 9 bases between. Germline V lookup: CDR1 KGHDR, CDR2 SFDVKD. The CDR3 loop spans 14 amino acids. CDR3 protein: CATSDNRVTDTQYF. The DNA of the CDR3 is TGTGCCACCAGTGATAACAGGGTTACAGATACGCAGTATTTT.